These 26 T cell receptor beta chains were sequenced from one sample in a study of spatial heterogeneity in lung cancer. One entry per CDR3 protein results from TCRdb running MiXCR on the 5' RACE reads. The sample has about 92,000 distinct CDR3 sequences, approximately 12% seen once. Sample time point: sample taken at primary tumor resection. Tumor, nontumor lung or frozen PBMC supplied whole RNA, sequenced without sorting. The source material was PBMCs, sampled at surgery. Receptors were obtained from a male donor with early-stage non-small cell lung cancer.

This clonotype occurred a few times. The genes are TRBV28 and TRBJ2-5, with 12 bases matching TRBD2. The V segment lost 5 bases and the J segment 5 bases; nucleotides outside the gene matches: 15. CDR3 size: 18 residues. Per germline, CDR1 MDHEN and CDR2 SYDVKM. CDR3 bases: TGTGCCAGCAGTCCCGGACTAGCGGGAAGGGTATTCACGGAGACCCAGTACTTC. It specifies CASSPGLAGRVFTETQYF.

The chain is built from TRBV7-8 and TRBJ2-1; the match to TRBD2 covers 10 bases. The CDR3 has 18 residues. Germline CDR1 reads SGHVS; CDR2 reads FQNEAQ. V shed 7 bases, J shed 0 bases, and the junction held 12 bases outside the gene matches. This chain's CDR3 is CASITKKPSGSSYNEQFF. The CDR3 DNA reads as TGTGCCAGCATCACTAAGAAGCCTAGCGGGAGCTCCTACAATGAGCAGTTCTTC.

This clonotype was seen many times. V and J are TRBV6-2 or TRBV6-3 and TRBJ2-1; 16 positions agree with TRBD2. Germline V gene data show CDR1 as MNHEY and CDR2 as SVGEGT. Trimming at V came to 6 bases and at J to 13 bases, leaving 12 bases not matched to a gene. This CDR3 contains 16 residues. CDR3 DNA sequence: TGTGCCAGCAGGCCACCGGGACTAGCGGGAGGGCCTGTCCAGTTCTTC. Translated: CASRPPGLAGGPVQFF.

The chain links TRBV4-3 to TRBJ1-1, with D possibly being TRBD1 (5 bases). V shed 0 bases and J shed 11 bases, with 19 bases lying between them. CDR3 length equals 15 residues. Germline V gene data show CDR1 as LGHNA and CDR2 as YSLEER. As DNA, the CDR3 is TGCGCCAGCAGCCAAGATCACCAGGGCCGTTTGTCGGCTTTCTTT. Encoded protein: CASSQDHQGRLSAFF.

With regard to this clonotype: This clone may be a read error of a much larger clone one base away. This chain joins TRBV20-1 and TRBJ1-1; no firm D call. CDR1 is DFQATT, CDR2 SNEGSKA, per germline (reference sequence). V lost 6 bases, J lost 4 bases, and 18 bases lay in between. This CDR3 spans 14 amino acids. The CDR3 region is CSASLRVLLTEAFF. The DNA for the CDR3 is TGCAGTGCGAGTTTAAGGGTCCTTCTCACTGAAGCTTTCTTT.

This clonotype was detected many times. V is TRBV6-5 and J is TRBJ1-2; D is uncertain. In germline, CDR1 is MNHEY, CDR2 SVGAGI. Between the trimmed V and J ends, which lost 4 bases and 7 bases, there was a span of 10 bases. This CDR3 has 12 residues. The CDR3 sequence is CASSSSEGGYTF. CDR3 coding DNA: TGTGCCAGCAGTTCCTCCGAAGGTGGCTACACCTTC.

This rearrangement joins TRBV27 to TRBJ2-1; 10 bases agree with TRBD2. The CDR3 covers 18 residues. The germline CDR1 and CDR2 sequences are MNHEY and SMNVEV (reference sequence). V lost 3 bases, J lost 0 bases, and 8 bases stayed unmatched. CDR3 DNA: TGTGCCAGCAGTTTGATGACTAGCGGGTCCATCTCCTACAATGAGCAGTTCTTC. This translates into CASSLMTSGSISYNEQFF.

This clonotype was observed many times. The CDR3 DNA reads as TGTGCCAGCAGTCTACACTCTGGAAACACCATATATTTT. It specifies CASSLHSGNTIYF. The chain uses TRBV27 and TRBJ1-3; D remains ambiguous. The CDR3 totals 13 residues. V was trimmed by 5 bases and J by 0 bases, leaving 5 bases between them. Germline V gene sequence: CDR1 MNHEY, CDR2 SMNVEV (reference sequence).

The genes are TRBV19 and TRBJ2-5; no firm D call. V lost 5 bases and J lost 5, with 15 bases in between. In germline, CDR1 is LNHDA, CDR2 SQIVND (reference sequence). CDR3 length: 14 residues. The CDR3 is CASSVASPPETQYF. The CDR3 DNA reads TGTGCCAGTAGTGTTGCCTCCCCGCCGGAGACCCAGTACTTC. Looking up the rest from reference TRBV19 and TRBJ2-5 gives the full variable domain: DGGITQSPKYLFRKEGQNVTLSCEQNLNHDAMYWYRQDPGQGLRLIYYSQIVNDFQKGDIAEGYSVSREKKESFPLTVTSAQKNPTAFYLCASSVASPPETQYFGPGTRLLVL.

V gene TRBV12-3 or TRBV12-4 combines with J gene TRBJ2-1, with D tentatively TRBD1 (5 bases). Trimming removed 7 bases from V and 4 bases from J, with 11 bases in between. The CDR3 sequence is 13 residues long. CDR3 sequence reads: CASNDRWYNEQFF. CDR3 nucleotides: TGTGCCAGCAACGACAGATGGTACAATGAGCAGTTCTTC.

The chain joins TRBV6-2 or TRBV6-3 to TRBJ1-5; D call uncertain. The V end was cut by 2 bases, the J end by 4 bases, with 9 bases between. Germline CDR1 reads MNHEY; CDR2 reads SVGEGT. The CDR3 runs to 14 residues. The CDR3 bases are TGTGCCAGCAGTTACGGGGAATCGAATCAGCCCCAGCATTTT. Amino acids: CASSYGESNQPQHF.

V usage is TRBV7-8 and J usage is TRBJ1-5, with D possibly being TRBD1 (6 bases). Trimming took 1 base from V and 3 from J, leaving 10 bases between them. The germline CDR1 and CDR2 sequences are SGHVS and FQNEAQ. CDR3 length equals 15 residues. CDR3 amino acids: CASSLETGLNQPQHF. The CDR3 nucleotides are TGTGCCAGCAGCTTAGAGACAGGTCTCAATCAGCCCCAGCATTTT. Together with reference TRBV7-8 and TRBJ1-5, the CDR3 gives the full variable domain: GAGVSQSPRYKVAKRGQDVALRCDPISGHVSLFWYQQALGQGPEFLTYFQNEAQLDKSGLPSDRFFAERPEGSVSTLKIQRTQQEDSAVYLCASSLETGLNQPQHFGDGTRLSIL.

The rearrangement uses TRBV19 and TRBJ2-2; perhaps TRBD2 as D (5 bases). Germline loops: CDR1 LNHDA, CDR2 SQIVND (reference sequence). This CDR3 spans 15 amino acids. Trimming took off 6 bases at V and 0 bases at J, with 11 bases between the two ends. Here the CDR3 DNA reads TGTGCCAGTAGAGCGACGGGGACGAACACCGGGGAGCTGTTTTTT. This encodes CASRATGTNTGELFF.

This clonotype was found many times. The gene calls are TRBV24-1 and TRBJ2-3, with D possibly being TRBD1 (5 bases). The germline V gene encodes CDR1 KGHDR and CDR2 SFDVKD. The CDR3 loop spans 16 amino acids. The germline V and J ends were trimmed by 0 bases and 0 bases, with 9 bases remaining between them. Here the CDR3 reads CATSDLSRQSTDTQYF. The CDR3 nucleotides read TGTGCCACCAGTGATTTGTCCCGACAGAGCACAGATACGCAGTATTTT.

The chain employs TRBV6-2 or TRBV6-3 and TRBJ1-1; no clear D. The germline CDR1 and CDR2 sequences are MNHEY and SVGEGT. The length of the CDR3 is 13 residues. V lost 5 bases and J 3 bases, leaving 10 bases between the germline ends. DNA for the CDR3: TGTGCCAGCAGTCGTTATCGGGACACTGAAGCTTTCTTT. Translating it yields CASSRYRDTEAFF.

This clonotype was detected only a few times. This chain links TRBV20-1 with TRBJ2-1; D is uncertain. The ends were cut back, 6 bases at V and 3 bases at J, with 12 bases in the middle. Germline V lookup: CDR1 DFQATT, CDR2 SNEGSKA (reference sequence). The CDR3 extends over 13 amino acids. The CDR3 DNA is TGCAGTGCCCTCCCCTCCGTCTACAATGAGCAGTTCTTC. This encodes CSALPSVYNEQFF.

This clonotype showed up many times. The rearrangement joins TRBV12-3 or TRBV12-4 to TRBJ2-2; 8 bases are a match to TRBD1. This CDR3 has 15 amino acids. After removal of 5 bases from V and 6 bases from J, the junction contained 8 bases not matched to a gene. The CDR3, as DNA: TGTGCCAGCAGTCCGGACAGGGCGGGTCCCGGGGAGCTGTTTTTT. Its protein product is CASSPDRAGPGELFF.

This clonotype was counted only a few times. V is TRBV7-8 and J is TRBJ2-7; 7 bases align to TRBD1. Germline V gives CDR1 SGHVS, CDR2 FQNEAQ. The CDR3 spans 15 residues. Trimming at V came to 2 bases and at J to 9 bases, leaving 13 bases not matched to a gene. CDR3 coding DNA: TGTGCCAGCAGCTTAAGGTGGGACAGCCCTTCTGGGCAGTACTTC. This codes for CASSLRWDSPSGQYF. The full variable domain, its missing parts supplied by reference TRBV7-8 and TRBJ2-7, is GAGVSQSPRYKVAKRGQDVALRCDPISGHVSLFWYQQALGQGPEFLTYFQNEAQLDKSGLPSDRFFAERPEGSVSTLKIQRTQQEDSAVYLCASSLRWDSPSGQYFGPGTRLTVT.

The gene calls are TRBV6-1 and TRBJ2-5, with D possibly being TRBD1 (6 bases). The germline CDR1 and CDR2 sequences are MNHNS and SASEGT. With 2 bases removed from V and 4 bases from J, the gap between germline ends came to 11 bases. The CDR3 length is 14 residues. The CDR3: CASSEFSTGETQYF. Here the CDR3 DNA reads TGTGCCAGCAGTGAATTTTCGACAGGAGAGACCCAGTACTTC.

This clonotype was observed a handful of times. The chain carries TRBV6-4 and TRBJ1-4; D is uncertain. The CDR3 has 13 amino acids. In germline, CDR1 is MRHNA, CDR2 SNTAGT. Trimming stripped 4 bases from V and 3 bases from J, with 6 bases between. CDR3: CASSAAANEKLFF. DNA of the CDR3: TGTGCCAGCAGTGCGGCGGCTAATGAAAAACTGTTTTTT.

In its sample, this clonotype was seen many times. V usage is TRBV3-1 and J usage is TRBJ2-7; 8 nucleotides line up with TRBD2. J lost 4 bases, V lost 0 bases, and 5 bases had no gene match. Germline-derived CDR1 and CDR2 are LGHDT and YNNKEL (reference sequence). The CDR3 totals 15 residues. CDR3 bases: TGTGCCAGCAGCCAAGATCCCACTAGCGGTTACGAGCAGTACTTC. It translates to CASSQDPTSGYEQYF.

In its sample, this clonotype was seen many times. The rearrangement joins TRBV19 to TRBJ2-3; D might be TRBD1 (5 bases). Germline lookup yields CDR1 LNHDA and CDR2 SQIVND (reference sequence). This CDR3 has 14 residues. V lost 5 bases and J 2 bases, leaving 11 bases between the germline ends. The CDR3: CASSLQDNTDTQYF. CDR3 nucleotides: TGTGCCAGTAGTCTCCAGGACAACACAGATACGCAGTATTTT.

The chain joins TRBV5-4 to TRBJ1-5; D may be TRBD1 (6 bases). Trimming pared 0 bases from V and 2 bases from J, leaving 9 bases between. This CDR3 contains 15 residues. CDR1 SGHNT and CDR2 YYREEE come from the germline V gene (reference sequence). CDR3 region: CASSLDGGGNQPQHF. The DNA of the CDR3 is TGTGCCAGCAGCTTGGACGGGGGCGGCAATCAGCCCCAGCATTTT.

The chain employs TRBV20-1 and TRBJ2-6; no firm D call. V was cut by 6 bases and J by 4 bases, with 22 bases left in between. Germline V gives CDR1 DFQATT, CDR2 SNEGSKA (reference sequence). The length of the CDR3 is 17 residues. This CDR3 reads CSAVGSRTVAGANVLTF. DNA for the CDR3: TGCAGTGCCGTCGGATCTAGGACCGTGGCCGGGGCCAACGTCCTGACTTTC.

The V and J genes are TRBV20-1 and TRBJ1-5; D is unresolved. Trimming took off 5 bases at V and 2 bases at J, with 10 bases between the two ends. The CDR3 is made up of 13 amino acids. Germline V lookup: CDR1 DFQATT, CDR2 SNEGSKA (reference sequence). The chain's CDR3 is CSAWGERNQPQHF. For the CDR3, the DNA is TGCAGTGCTTGGGGAGAACGCAATCAGCCCCAGCATTTT.

This clonotype showed up just a few times. The gene calls are TRBV2 and TRBJ2-5; TRBD2 agrees at 11 bases. This CDR3 is built from 15 residues. J lost 4 bases, V lost 7 bases, and 8 bases had no gene match. Germline CDR1 and CDR2: SNHLY and FYNNEI. The CDR3 bases are TGTGCCAGCACCTTTACTAGCGGGGGAGGAGAGACCCAGTACTTC. It yields the protein CASTFTSGGGETQYF.